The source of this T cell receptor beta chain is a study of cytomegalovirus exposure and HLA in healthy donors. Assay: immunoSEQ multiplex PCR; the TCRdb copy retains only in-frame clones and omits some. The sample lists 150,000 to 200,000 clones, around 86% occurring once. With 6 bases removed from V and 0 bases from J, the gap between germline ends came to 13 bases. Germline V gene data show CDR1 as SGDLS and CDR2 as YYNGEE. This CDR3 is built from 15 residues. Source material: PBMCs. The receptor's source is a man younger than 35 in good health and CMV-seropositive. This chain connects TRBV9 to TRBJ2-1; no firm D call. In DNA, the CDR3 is TGTGCCAGCACCCAAAAAAGGAGCTCCTACAATGAGCAGTTCTTC. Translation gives CASTQKRSSYNEQFF.